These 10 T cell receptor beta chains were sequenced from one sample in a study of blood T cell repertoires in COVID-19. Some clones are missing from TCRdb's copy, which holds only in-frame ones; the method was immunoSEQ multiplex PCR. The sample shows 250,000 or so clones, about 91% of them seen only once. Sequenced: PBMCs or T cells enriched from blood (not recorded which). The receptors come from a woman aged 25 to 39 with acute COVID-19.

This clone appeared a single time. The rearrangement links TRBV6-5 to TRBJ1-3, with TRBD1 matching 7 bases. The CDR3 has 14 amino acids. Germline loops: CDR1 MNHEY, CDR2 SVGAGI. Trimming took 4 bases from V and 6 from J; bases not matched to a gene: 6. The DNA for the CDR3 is TGTGCCAGCAGTTCGTCCAGGGGGAAAAACACCATATATTTT. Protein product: CASSSSRGKNTIYF.

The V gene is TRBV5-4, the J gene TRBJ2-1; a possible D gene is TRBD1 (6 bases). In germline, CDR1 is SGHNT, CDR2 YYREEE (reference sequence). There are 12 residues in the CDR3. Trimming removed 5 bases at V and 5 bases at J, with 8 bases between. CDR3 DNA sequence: TGTGCCAGCAGTTGGGACAACAATGAGCAGTTCTTC. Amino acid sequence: CASSWDNNEQFF. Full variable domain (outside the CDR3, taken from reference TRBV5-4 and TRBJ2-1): ETGVTQSPTHLIKTRGQQVTLRCSSQSGHNTVSWYQQALGQGPQFIFQYYREEENGRGNFPPRFSGLQFPNYSSELNVNALELDDSALYLCASSWDNNEQFFGPGTRLTVL.

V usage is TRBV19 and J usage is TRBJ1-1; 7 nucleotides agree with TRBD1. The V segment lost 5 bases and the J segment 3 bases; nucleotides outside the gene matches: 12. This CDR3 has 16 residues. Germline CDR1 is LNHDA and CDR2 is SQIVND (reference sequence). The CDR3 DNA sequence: TGTGCCAGTAGTCGACGAACGAACAGGGGAGACACTGAAGCTTTCTTT. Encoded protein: CASSRRTNRGDTEAFF.

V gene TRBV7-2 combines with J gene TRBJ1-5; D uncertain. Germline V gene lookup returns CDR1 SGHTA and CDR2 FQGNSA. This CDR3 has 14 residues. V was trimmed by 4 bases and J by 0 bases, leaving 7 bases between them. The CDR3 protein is CASSYQNSNQPQHF. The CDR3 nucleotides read TGTGCCAGCAGCTATCAGAATAGCAATCAGCCCCAGCATTTT.

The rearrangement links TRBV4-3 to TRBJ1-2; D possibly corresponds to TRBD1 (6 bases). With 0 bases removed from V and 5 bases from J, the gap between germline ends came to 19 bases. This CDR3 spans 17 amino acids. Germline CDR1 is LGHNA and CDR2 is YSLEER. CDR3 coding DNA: TGCGCCAGCAGCCAAGAACTCTCCGGGACAAGAAAATATGGCTACACCTTC. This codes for CASSQELSGTRKYGYTF.

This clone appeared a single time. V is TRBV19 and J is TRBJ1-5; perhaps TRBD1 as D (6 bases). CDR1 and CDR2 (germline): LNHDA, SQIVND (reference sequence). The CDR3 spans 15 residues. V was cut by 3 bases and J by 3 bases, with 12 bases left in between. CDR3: CASSITHRDNQPQHF. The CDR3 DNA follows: TGTGCCAGTAGTATCACGCACAGGGACAATCAGCCCCAGCATTTT.

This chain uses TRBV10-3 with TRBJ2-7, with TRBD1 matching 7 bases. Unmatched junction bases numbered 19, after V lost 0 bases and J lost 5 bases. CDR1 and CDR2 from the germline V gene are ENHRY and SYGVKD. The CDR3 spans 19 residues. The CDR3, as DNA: TGTGCCATCAGTGAGTCGAGGCAAGTTCGGACAGGAGATCCCAACGAGCAGTACTTC. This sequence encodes CAISESRQVRTGDPNEQYF.

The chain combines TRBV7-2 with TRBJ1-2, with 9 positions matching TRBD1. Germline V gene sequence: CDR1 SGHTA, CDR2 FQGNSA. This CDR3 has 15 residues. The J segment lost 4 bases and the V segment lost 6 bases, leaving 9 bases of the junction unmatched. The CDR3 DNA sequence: TGTGCCAGCAGTTCATTCCGGGACAGGGCCTATGGCTACACCTTC. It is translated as CASSSFRDRAYGYTF.

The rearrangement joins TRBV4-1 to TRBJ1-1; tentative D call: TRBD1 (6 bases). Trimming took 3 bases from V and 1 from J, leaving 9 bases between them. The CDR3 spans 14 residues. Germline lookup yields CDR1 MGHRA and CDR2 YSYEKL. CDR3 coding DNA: TGCGCCAGCAGCCACCCGGGACAGAACACTGAAGCTTTCTTT. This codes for CASSHPGQNTEAFF.

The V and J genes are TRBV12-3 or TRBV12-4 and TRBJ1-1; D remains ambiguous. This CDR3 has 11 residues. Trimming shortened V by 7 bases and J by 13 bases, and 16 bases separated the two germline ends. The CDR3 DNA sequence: TGTGCCAGCACCCTCGGCAGTCGGGGTTTCTTT. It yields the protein CASTLGSRGFF.